This T cell receptor (beta chain) is drawn from a study of control samples from healthy donors and cancer patients. CDR3 length equals 15 residues. From germline, CDR1 is SGHTA and CDR2 FQGNSA. With 0 bases removed from V and 2 bases from J, the gap between germline ends came to 10 bases. Method: immunoSEQ multiplex PCR; TCRdb's copy keeps in-frame clones and lacks some. This sample has fewer than 120,000 clones, with approximately 90% found just once. The sequenced material came from PBMCs. The receptor was isolated from a woman aged 60-70 years with lung cancer. The chain uses TRBV7-2 and TRBJ2-5, with D perhaps given as TRBD1 or TRBD2 (5 bases each). The CDR3 spells CASSLAPRGQETQYF. The CDR3, as DNA: TGTGCCAGCAGCTTAGCGCCGAGGGGTCAAGAGACCCAGTACTTC. Combining the CDR3 with reference TRBV7-2 and TRBJ2-5 gives the whole variable domain GAGVSQSPSNKVTEKGKDVELRCDPISGHTALYWYRQSLGQGLEFLIYFQGNSAPDKSGLPSDRFSAERTGGSVSTLTIQRTQQEDSAVYLCASSLAPRGQETQYFGPGTRLLVL.